This section outlines one TCR beta chain sequence together with its context. The sample belongs to a study of blood T cell repertoires in COVID-19. Profiling relied on immunoSEQ multiplex PCR, and the TCRdb table lists in-frame clones only, not all of them. Seen here are fewer than 150,000 clones, 65% to 80% observed once, and the top ten hold around 2.3%. Germline lookup yields CDR1 SGHNT and CDR2 YYREEE (reference sequence). Trimming left V 3 bases short and J 0 bases short, with 7 bases between. The CDR3 runs to 13 residues. The receptor was isolated from a man in his fifties with acute or convalescent COVID-19. Sequencing was carried out using peripheral blood. V usage is TRBV5-4 and J usage is TRBJ2-7; D not resolved. CDR3 sequence (DNA): TGTGCCAGCAGCTATGACACCTCCTACGAGCAGTACTTC. Translation: CASSYDTSYEQYF.